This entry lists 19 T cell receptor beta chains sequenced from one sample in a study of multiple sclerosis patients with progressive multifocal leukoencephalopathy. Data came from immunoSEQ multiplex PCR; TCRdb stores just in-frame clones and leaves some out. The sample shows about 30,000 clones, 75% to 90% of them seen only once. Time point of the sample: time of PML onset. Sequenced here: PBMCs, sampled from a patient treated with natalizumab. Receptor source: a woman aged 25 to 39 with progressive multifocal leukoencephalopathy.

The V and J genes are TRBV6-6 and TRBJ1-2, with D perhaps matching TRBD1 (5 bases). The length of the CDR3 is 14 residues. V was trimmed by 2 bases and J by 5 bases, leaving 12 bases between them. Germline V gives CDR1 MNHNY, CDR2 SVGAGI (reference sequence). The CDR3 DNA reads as TGTGCCAGCAGTTACCCGGGGCTTCCTTATGGCTACACCTTC. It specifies CASSYPGLPYGYTF.

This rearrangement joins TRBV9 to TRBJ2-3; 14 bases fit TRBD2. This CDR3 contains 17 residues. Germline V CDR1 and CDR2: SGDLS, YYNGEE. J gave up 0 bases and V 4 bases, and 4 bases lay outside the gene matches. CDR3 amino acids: CASSLGLAGASTDTQYF. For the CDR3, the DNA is TGTGCCAGCAGCCTGGGACTAGCGGGAGCCAGCACAGATACGCAGTATTTT.

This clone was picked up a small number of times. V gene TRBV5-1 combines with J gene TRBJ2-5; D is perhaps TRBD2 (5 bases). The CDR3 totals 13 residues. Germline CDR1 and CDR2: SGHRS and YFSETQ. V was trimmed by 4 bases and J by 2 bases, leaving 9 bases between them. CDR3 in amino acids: CASSPGSQETQYF. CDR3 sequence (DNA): TGCGCCAGCAGCCCGGGAAGTCAAGAGACCCAGTACTTC.

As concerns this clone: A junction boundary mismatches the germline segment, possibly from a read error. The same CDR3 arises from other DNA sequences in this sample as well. The CDR3 loop is CASSVGGFNTEAFF. For the CDR3, the DNA is TGCGCCAGCAGCGTGGGGGGTTTCAACACTGAAGCTTTCTTT. This rearrangement joins TRBV9 to TRBJ1-1, with D perhaps TRBD1 (5 bases). Per the germline V gene, CDR1 is SGDLS and CDR2 is YYNGEE. The CDR3 length is 14 residues.

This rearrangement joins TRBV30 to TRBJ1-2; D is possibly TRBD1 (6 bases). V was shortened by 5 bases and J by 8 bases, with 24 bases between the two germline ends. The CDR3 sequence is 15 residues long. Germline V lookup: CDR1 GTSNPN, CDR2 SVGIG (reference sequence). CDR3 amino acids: CAWYPSGRDIYGYTF. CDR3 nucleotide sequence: TGTGCCTGGTACCCGTCGGGCAGGGACATATACGGCTACACCTTC.

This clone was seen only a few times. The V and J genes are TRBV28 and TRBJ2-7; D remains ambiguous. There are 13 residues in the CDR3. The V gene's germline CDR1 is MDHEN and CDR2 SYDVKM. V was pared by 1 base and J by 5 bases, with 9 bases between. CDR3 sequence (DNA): TGTGCCAGCAGTTTATTGGGCAACCACGAGCAGTACTTC. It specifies CASSLLGNHEQYF.

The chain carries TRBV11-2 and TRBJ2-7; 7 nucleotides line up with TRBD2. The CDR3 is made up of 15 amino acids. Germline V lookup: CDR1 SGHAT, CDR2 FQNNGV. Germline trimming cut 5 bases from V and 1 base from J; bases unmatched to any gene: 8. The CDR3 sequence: CASSPCGSASYEQYF. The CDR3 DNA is TGTGCCAGCAGCCCTTGCGGGAGCGCGTCCTACGAGCAGTACTTC.

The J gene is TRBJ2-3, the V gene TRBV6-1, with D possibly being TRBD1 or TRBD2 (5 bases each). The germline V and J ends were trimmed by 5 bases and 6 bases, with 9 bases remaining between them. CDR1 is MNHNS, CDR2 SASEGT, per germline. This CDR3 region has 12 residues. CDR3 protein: CASSSWGDTQYF. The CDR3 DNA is TGTGCCAGCAGTTCCTGGGGGGATACGCAGTATTTT.

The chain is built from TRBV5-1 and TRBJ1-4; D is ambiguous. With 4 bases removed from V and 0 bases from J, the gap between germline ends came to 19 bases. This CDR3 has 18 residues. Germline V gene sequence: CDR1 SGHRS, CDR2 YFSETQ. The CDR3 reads CASSLGGLGAATNEKLFF. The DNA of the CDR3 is TGCGCCAGCAGCCTCGGAGGTCTGGGCGCCGCAACTAATGAAAAACTGTTTTTT.

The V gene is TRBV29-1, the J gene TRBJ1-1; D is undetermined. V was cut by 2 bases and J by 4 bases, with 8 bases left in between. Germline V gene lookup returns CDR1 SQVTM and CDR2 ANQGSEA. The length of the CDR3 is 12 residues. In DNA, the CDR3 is TGCAGCGTTGAATCGAACAGCACTGAAGCTTTCTTT. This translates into CSVESNSTEAFF.

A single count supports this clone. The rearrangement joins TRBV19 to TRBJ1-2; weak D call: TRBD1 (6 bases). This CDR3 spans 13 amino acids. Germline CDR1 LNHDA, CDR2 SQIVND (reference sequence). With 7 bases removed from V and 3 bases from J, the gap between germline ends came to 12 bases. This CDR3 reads CASNPGGDYGYTF. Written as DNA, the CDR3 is TGTGCCAGTAATCCCGGGGGCGACTATGGCTACACCTTC.

This CDR3 reads CASSEGTGAQPQHF. CDR3 in DNA: TGTGCCAGCAGTGAGGGGACAGGGGCGCAGCCCCAGCATTTT. V is TRBV2 and J is TRBJ1-5; 10 bases line up with TRBD1. Germline assignment: CDR1 SNHLY and CDR2 FYNNEI. The CDR3 is 14 amino acids. The junction had 3 bases not matched to a gene; V was cut back by 3 bases and J by 7 bases.

CDR3 nucleotide sequence: TGTGCCAGCAGTGAAGCGCTTACGGGACCGCTTAGCACAGATACGCAGTATTTT. Encoded protein: CASSEALTGPLSTDTQYF. This chain links TRBV2 with TRBJ2-3, with D perhaps being TRBD1 or TRBD2 (5 bases each). V was clipped by 0 bases and J by 0 bases, with 16 bases between them. Germline assignment: CDR1 SNHLY and CDR2 FYNNEI. The CDR3 is made up of 18 amino acids.

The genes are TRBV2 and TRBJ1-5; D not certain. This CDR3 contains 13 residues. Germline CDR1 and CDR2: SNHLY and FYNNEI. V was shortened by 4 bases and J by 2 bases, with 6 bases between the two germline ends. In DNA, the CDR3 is TGTGCCAGCAGTGGTTGGGGCAATCAGCCCCAGCATTTT. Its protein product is CASSGWGNQPQHF.

For the CDR3, the DNA is TGTGCCAGTAGTATCCAGAAAAATCAGCCCCAGCATTTT. Its protein product is CASSIQKNQPQHF. The rearrangement links TRBV19 to TRBJ1-5, with unresolved D. The ends were cut back, 3 bases at V and 4 bases at J, with 7 bases in the middle. In germline, CDR1 is LNHDA, CDR2 SQIVND (reference sequence). This CDR3 has 13 amino acids.

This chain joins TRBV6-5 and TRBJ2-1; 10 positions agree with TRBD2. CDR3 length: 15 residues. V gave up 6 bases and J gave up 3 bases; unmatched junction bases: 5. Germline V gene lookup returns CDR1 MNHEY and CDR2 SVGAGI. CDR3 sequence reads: CASRASGGLYNEQFF. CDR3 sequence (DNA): TGTGCCAGCAGGGCTAGCGGGGGCCTCTACAATGAGCAGTTCTTC.

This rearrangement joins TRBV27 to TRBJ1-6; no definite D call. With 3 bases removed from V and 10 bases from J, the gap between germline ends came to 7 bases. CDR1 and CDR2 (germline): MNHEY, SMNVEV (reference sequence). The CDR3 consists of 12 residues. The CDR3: CASSLRGSPLHF. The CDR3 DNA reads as TGTGCCAGCAGTTTGAGAGGGTCACCCCTCCACTTT.

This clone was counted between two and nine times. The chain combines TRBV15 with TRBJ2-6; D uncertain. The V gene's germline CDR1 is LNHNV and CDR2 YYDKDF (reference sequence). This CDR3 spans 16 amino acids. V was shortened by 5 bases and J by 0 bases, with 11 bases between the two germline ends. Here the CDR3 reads CATSEGPTSGANVLTF. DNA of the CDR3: TGTGCCACCAGCGAAGGTCCAACCTCTGGGGCCAACGTCCTGACTTTC.

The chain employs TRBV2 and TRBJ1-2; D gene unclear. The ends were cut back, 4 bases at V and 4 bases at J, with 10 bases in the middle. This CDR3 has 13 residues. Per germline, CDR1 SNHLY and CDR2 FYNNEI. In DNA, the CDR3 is TGTGCCAGCAGTGTCGCACCGGGCTATGGCTACACCTTC. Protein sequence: CASSVAPGYGYTF.